Presented here are 29 T cell receptor beta chains from one specimen sequenced in a study of T cell responses to AZD1222 COVID-19 vaccine. The repertoire was sequenced with immunoSEQ multiplex PCR; TCRdb's copy has only in-frame clones and lacks some. Of fewer than 110,000 clones in the sample, approximately 84% were seen once. The specimen comprised peripheral blood, sampled on day 0 of AZD1222 vaccination. The origin of the receptors is an adult in good health.

The chain carries TRBV5-1 and TRBJ2-1; D ambiguous. V gave up 4 bases and J gave up 7 bases, with 6 bases separating them. This CDR3 region has 11 residues. Germline V gene data show CDR1 as SGHRS and CDR2 as YFSETQ. The CDR3 DNA reads as TGCGCCAGCAGCGAGGCGAATGAGCAGTTCTTC. Encoded protein: CASSEANEQFF.

This rearrangement joins TRBV27 to TRBJ2-2; D could derive from TRBD1 or TRBD2 (5 bases each). The CDR3 length is 16 residues. Per germline, CDR1 MNHEY and CDR2 SMNVEV (reference sequence). V gave up 7 bases and J gave up 1 base, with 16 bases separating them. The CDR3 sequence is CASKNRDGLNTGELFF. CDR3 sequence (DNA): TGTGCCAGCAAAAACCGGGACGGATTGAACACCGGGGAGCTGTTTTTT.

The chain uses TRBV10-2 and TRBJ1-4; D perhaps matches TRBD1 (6 bases). Trimming removed 0 bases from V and 10 bases from J, with 15 bases in between. The CDR3 spans 15 residues. Germline V lookup: CDR1 WSHSY, CDR2 SAAADI. The CDR3 coding sequence is TGCGCCAGCAGTGAGTCGCTGGCAGGGGTTGGAAAACTGTTTTTT. It is translated as CASSESLAGVGKLFF.

This chain joins TRBV19 and TRBJ1-3; unclear D gene. V was cut by 0 bases and J by 3 bases, with 9 bases left in between. This CDR3 is built from 15 residues. Germline CDR1 is LNHDA and CDR2 is SQIVND (reference sequence). The CDR3 loop reads CASSIEVGDGNTIYF. For the CDR3, the DNA is TGTGCCAGTAGTATAGAAGTCGGGGATGGAAACACCATATATTTT.

The chain links TRBV5-1 to TRBJ2-1; 9 nucleotides align to TRBD2. J lost 9 bases, V lost 0 bases, and 16 bases had no gene match. This CDR3 has 18 amino acids. Germline V gene lookup returns CDR1 SGHRS and CDR2 YFSETQ. This chain's CDR3 is CASSLAIVRGRAITEQFF. The CDR3 nucleotides are TGCGCCAGCAGCTTGGCCATTGTCCGCGGGAGGGCCATCACTGAGCAGTTCTTC.

This clone has just one count. This chain connects TRBV19 to TRBJ1-1; D remains ambiguous. CDR3 size: 14 residues. V gave up 5 bases and J gave up 2 bases, with 12 bases separating them. Looked up from germline, CDR1 is LNHDA and CDR2 is SQIVND (reference sequence). The CDR3 DNA follows: TGTGCCAGTAGTTTCAGTTTCGGTAACACTGAAGCTTTCTTT. As protein: CASSFSFGNTEAFF.

The CDR3 bases are TGTGCCAGCAGCTCAGGGGCGAACACCGGGGAGCTGTTTTTT. It specifies CASSSGANTGELFF. This rearrangement joins TRBV7-3 to TRBJ2-2; D might be TRBD1 (6 bases). The CDR3 has 14 residues. The V gene's germline CDR1 is SGHTA and CDR2 FQGTGA. With 4 bases removed from V and 0 bases from J, the gap between germline ends came to 6 bases.

V usage is TRBV10-3 and J usage is TRBJ1-5, with D tentatively TRBD1 (5 bases). Germline-derived CDR1 and CDR2 are ENHRY and SYGVKD. CDR3 length equals 14 residues. The ends were cut back, 4 bases at V and 6 bases at J, with 13 bases in the middle. CDR3 in amino acids: CAISGGPGSQPQHF. The CDR3, as DNA: TGTGCCATCAGTGGGGGCCCCGGTAGTCAGCCCCAGCATTTT.

The CDR3 protein is CASSLKQEQGGQPQHF. Here the CDR3 DNA reads TGTGCCAGCAGCCTAAAGCAGGAACAGGGTGGTCAGCCCCAGCATTTT. The gene calls are TRBV4-2 and TRBJ1-5; TRBD1 might be the D (6 bases). Trimming shortened V by 4 bases and J by 6 bases, and 19 bases separated the two germline ends. Germline assignment: CDR1 LGHNA and CDR2 YNFKEQ. The CDR3 consists of 16 residues.

As regards this clone: Compared with germline, one end of the junction differs, possibly owing to a read error. The chain uses TRBV5-1 and TRBJ2-7, with 10 bases fitting TRBD2. This CDR3 is built from 14 residues. CDR1 is SGHRS and CDR2 is YFSETQ in the germline V gene. The CDR3 reads CASSVEAGTSAIIF. The DNA of the CDR3 is TGCGCCAGCAGCGTAGAAGCCGGGACTAGCGCGATTATCTTC.

CDR3 in amino acids: CASSIVSKGSYEQYF. The CDR3 DNA reads TGTGCCAGTAGTATCGTGTCCAAAGGCTCCTACGAGCAGTACTTC. The chain is built from TRBV19 and TRBJ2-7; D gene unclear. Trimming shortened V by 3 bases and J by 0 bases, and 12 bases separated the two germline ends. Germline CDR1 is LNHDA and CDR2 is SQIVND (reference sequence). The CDR3 runs 15 residues.

V gene TRBV4-1 combines with J gene TRBJ1-2; 8 bases agree with TRBD1. CDR3 size: 17 residues. The V and J ends lost 6 bases and 4 bases, in that order; junction bases with no gene match: 16. Per germline, CDR1 MGHRA and CDR2 YSYEKL. CDR3 DNA: TGCGCCAGCAGTCGGATACCGGGACAGGAGACCATCTATGGCTACACCTTC. It is translated as CASSRIPGQETIYGYTF.

The rearrangement uses TRBV5-8 and TRBJ2-1; no definite D call. Germline lookup yields CDR1 SGHTS and CDR2 YDEGEE. V lost 3 bases and J 8 bases, leaving 21 bases between the germline ends. CDR3 length equals 16 residues. In nucleotides, the CDR3 is TGTGCCAGCAGCTCGGACCTCCCTCTCCAAAGGGATGAGCAGTTCTTC. Translated: CASSSDLPLQRDEQFF.

The rearrangement joins TRBV9 to TRBJ2-5; possibly TRBD1 for D (5 bases). The CDR3 runs to 15 residues. Trimming shortened V by 4 bases and J by 4 bases, and 17 bases separated the two germline ends. CDR1 is SGDLS, CDR2 YYNGEE, per germline. CDR3 DNA: TGTGCCAGCAGCACAGATGGGCAGGGTGGAGAGACCCAGTACTTC. Residues: CASSTDGQGGETQYF.

The chain joins TRBV27 to TRBJ1-4; TRBD1 matches at 7 bases. The germline V gene encodes CDR1 MNHEY and CDR2 SMNVEV (reference sequence). Trimming removed 8 bases from V and 10 bases from J; junction bases left unmatched: 10. The CDR3 is made up of 13 amino acids. The CDR3: CASSLGTVAKLFF. The CDR3 DNA reads as TGTGCCAGCTCCCTGGGGACAGTGGCAAAACTGTTTTTT.

The chain links TRBV5-1 to TRBJ2-1; 11 bases map to TRBD2. The CDR3 has 19 amino acids. With 0 bases clipped from V and 3 bases from J, the junction kept 11 bases outside the gene matches. Germline-derived CDR1 and CDR2 are SGHRS and YFSETQ. This CDR3 reads CASSLGDSGRAMVYNEQFF. The CDR3 bases are TGCGCCAGCAGCTTGGGGGATAGCGGGAGGGCCATGGTCTACAATGAGCAGTTCTTC.

This sequence joins TRBV28 and TRBJ1-2; D is unresolved. Trimming shortened V by 5 bases and J by 1 base, and 8 bases separated the two germline ends. The CDR3 totals 13 residues. Germline values: CDR1 MDHEN, CDR2 SYDVKM. CDR3 sequence (DNA): TGTGCCAGCAGTCGGATAAGTAACTATGGCTACACCTTC. Its translation: CASSRISNYGYTF.

The chain has TRBV4-1 and TRBJ2-3; 7 bases agree with TRBD1. CDR3 length: 16 amino acids. Germline V lookup: CDR1 MGHRA, CDR2 YSYEKL. Unmatched junction bases numbered 6, after V lost 0 bases and J lost 3 bases. The CDR3 sequence is CASSQEPGGRTDTQYF. Written as DNA, the CDR3 is TGCGCCAGCAGCCAAGAGCCAGGGGGTAGAACAGATACGCAGTATTTT.

The J gene is TRBJ2-3, the V gene TRBV4-2; 11 bases fit TRBD1. V was clipped by 7 bases and J by 4 bases; unmatched bases: 13. The CDR3 runs to 17 residues. The V gene's germline CDR1 is LGHNA and CDR2 YNFKEQ. In nucleotides, the CDR3 is TGTGCCAGCAACTTCGGACAGGGGGCGAGGATAGCAGATACGCAGTATTTT. As protein: CASNFGQGARIADTQYF.

The chain combines TRBV19 with TRBJ1-6; perhaps TRBD1 as D (6 bases). Germline V CDR1 and CDR2: LNHDA, SQIVND (reference sequence). The CDR3 consists of 15 residues. V lost 3 bases and J lost 7, with 13 bases in between. The CDR3 spells CASSMGGAWNSPLHF. CDR3 DNA sequence: TGTGCCAGTAGTATGGGGGGGGCTTGGAATTCACCCCTCCACTTT.

The V call is TRBV19, the J call TRBJ1-1, with D unresolved. This CDR3 has 14 residues. Per the germline V gene, CDR1 is LNHDA and CDR2 is SQIVND (reference sequence). V gave up 3 bases and J gave up 1 base, with 9 bases separating them. For the CDR3, the DNA is TGTGCCAGTAGTATGCACATCGGGAACACTGAAGCTTTCTTT. It codes for CASSMHIGNTEAFF. Based on the CDR3 plus reference TRBV19 and TRBJ1-1, the full variable domain is DGGITQSPKYLFRKEGQNVTLSCEQNLNHDAMYWYRQDPGQGLRLIYYSQIVNDFQKGDIAEGYSVSREKKESFPLTVTSAQKNPTAFYLCASSMHIGNTEAFFGQGTRLTVV.

The chain carries TRBV10-3 and TRBJ2-5, with TRBD2 matching 12 bases. V was pared by 5 bases and J by 5 bases, with 6 bases of the junction left unmatched. The CDR3 loop spans 15 amino acids. CDR1 and CDR2 from the germline V gene are ENHRY and SYGVKD. CDR3 in DNA: TGTGCCATCAGTCCGACTAGCGGGAGTAGGGAGACCCAGTACTTC. It yields the protein CAISPTSGSRETQYF.

This clone appeared a few times. V usage is TRBV28 and J usage is TRBJ2-1, with D perhaps TRBD2 (5 bases). V dropped 5 bases and J dropped 1 base, with 12 bases sitting between them. This CDR3 contains 15 residues. CDR1 MDHEN and CDR2 SYDVKM come from the germline V gene. CDR3 residues: CASSLYGESYNEQFF. CDR3 bases: TGTGCCAGCAGTCTCTACGGGGAATCCTACAATGAGCAGTTCTTC.

The J gene is TRBJ1-2, the V gene TRBV7-3, with D unresolved. CDR1 and CDR2 from the germline V gene are SGHTA and FQGTGA. The V end was cut by 2 bases, the J end by 0 bases, with 10 bases between. The CDR3 is 15 amino acids. The CDR3 region is CASSLGSGPNYGYTF. In DNA, the CDR3 is TGTGCCAGCAGCTTAGGGTCAGGACCTAACTATGGCTACACCTTC.

V gene TRBV4-1 combines with J gene TRBJ2-2; the D is unclear. Trimming removed 0 bases at V and 1 base at J, with 3 bases between. From germline, CDR1 is MGHRA and CDR2 YSYEKL. The CDR3 contains 14 residues. The CDR3 bases are TGCGCCAGCAGCCAAGAATTGAACACCGGGGAGCTGTTTTTT. Its translation: CASSQELNTGELFF.

The rearrangement uses TRBV19 and TRBJ2-7, with D maybe TRBD2 (5 bases). Germline V gene lookup returns CDR1 LNHDA and CDR2 SQIVND (reference sequence). V was pared by 0 bases and J by 3 bases, with 15 bases between. CDR3 length equals 16 residues. The CDR3 DNA reads as TGTGCCAGTAGTATAGATGGGAGAGGAGGCGACTACGAGCAGTACTTC. Amino acids: CASSIDGRGGDYEQYF. Full variable domain (missing parts from reference TRBV19 and TRBJ2-7): DGGITQSPKYLFRKEGQNVTLSCEQNLNHDAMYWYRQDPGQGLRLIYYSQIVNDFQKGDIAEGYSVSREKKESFPLTVTSAQKNPTAFYLCASSIDGRGGDYEQYFGPGTRLTVT.

The CDR3 DNA is TGTGCCAGCAGCTCGGGACTAGCGGAGCTCAACACCGGGGAGCTGTTTTTT. It yields the protein CASSSGLAELNTGELFF. The rearrangement uses TRBV5-4 and TRBJ2-2; 11 nucleotides line up with TRBD2. CDR3 length equals 17 residues. CDR1 SGHNT and CDR2 YYREEE come from the germline V gene (reference sequence). The V and J ends lost 3 bases and 2 bases, in that order; junction bases with no gene match: 6.

The CDR3 nucleotides read TGTGCCAGCAGAACGGCGGGAGGATTGAACTACGAGCAGTACTTC. Encoded protein: CASRTAGGLNYEQYF. The rearrangement joins TRBV28 to TRBJ2-7; TRBD2 matches 8 bases. The J segment lost 3 bases and the V segment lost 6 bases, leaving 10 bases of the junction unmatched. CDR1 and CDR2 (germline): MDHEN, SYDVKM. CDR3 length: 15 residues.

The chain recombines TRBV18 with TRBJ1-5, with a weak D call TRBD1 (5 bases). From germline, CDR1 is KGHSH and CDR2 LQKENI. The CDR3 spans 19 residues. The germline V and J ends were trimmed by 3 bases and 0 bases, with 21 bases remaining between them. The CDR3 sequence: CASSPYQSGAGYSNQPQHF. CDR3 coding DNA: TGTGCCAGCTCACCGTACCAATCTGGGGCTGGATATAGCAATCAGCCCCAGCATTTT. Filled out from reference TRBV18 and TRBJ1-5, the complete variable domain reads NAGVMQNPRHLVRRRGQEARLRCSPMKGHSHVYWYRQLPEEGLKFMVYLQKENIIDESGMPKERFSAEFPKEGPSILRIQQVVRGDSAAYFCASSPYQSGAGYSNQPQHFGDGTRLSIL.